The 22 T cell receptor beta chains in this list originate from one sample, sequenced in a study of identical twins' blood T cells. MiXCR, applied by TCRdb to the 5' RACE reads, yields one record per CDR3 protein. The top ten clones hold 6.1% of a sample with fewer than 450,000 distinct CDR3 sequences, more than 25% of them seen once. Specimen: PBMCs. These TCRs come from a woman aged 18-49 years in good health.

This clonotype was seen a few times. This chain links TRBV7-2 with TRBJ1-1, with 7 bases lining up with TRBD1. The CDR3 consists of 13 residues. V lost 5 bases to trimming and J lost 6 bases; unmatched junction nucleotides: 6. CDR1 and CDR2 from the germline V gene are SGHTA and FQGNSA. CDR3 sequence reads: CASSRGQFPEAFF. The CDR3 DNA is TGTGCCAGCAGCCGGGGACAGTTCCCTGAAGCTTTCTTT.

This clonotype was found a few times. V usage is TRBV9 and J usage is TRBJ1-1; D call uncertain. Trimming shortened V by 0 bases and J by 3 bases, and 6 bases separated the two germline ends. This CDR3 spans 13 amino acids. Germline V gene sequence: CDR1 SGDLS, CDR2 YYNGEE. CDR3 DNA: TGTGCCAGCAGCGTAGGTTCCGACACTGAAGCTTTCTTT. Amino acids: CASSVGSDTEAFF.

Only a few counts were recorded for this clonotype. This chain connects TRBV5-1 to TRBJ1-1; 7 bases line up with TRBD1. This CDR3 region has 14 residues. The germline gives CDR1 SGHRS, CDR2 YFSETQ. V dropped 7 bases and J dropped 0; count of bases not matched to a gene: 6. The CDR3, as DNA: TGCGCCAGCGGCCAGGGGGGTATGAACACTGAAGCTTTCTTT. Translating gives CASGQGGMNTEAFF.

To note about this clonotype: This may stem from a read error, because a much larger clone lies one nucleotide away. The rearrangement uses TRBV7-7 and TRBJ2-3; maybe TRBD1 (5 bases). The assigned J gene may be wrong: the sequence end matches TRBJ1-5 better. Germline CDR1 and CDR2: SSHAT and FNYEAQ (reference sequence). The CDR3 runs to 14 residues. CDR3 DNA: TGTGCTAGCAGCCCAGGGACTAGCGGGGATACGCAGCATTTT. Translating gives CASSPGTSGDTQHF.

The chain is built from TRBV2 and TRBJ1-1, with a possible D match to TRBD1 (6 bases). Germline CDR1 is SNHLY and CDR2 is FYNNEI. With 6 bases removed from V and 5 bases from J, the gap between germline ends came to 22 bases. The CDR3 consists of 16 residues. CDR3 amino acids: CASRAKRTERRTEAFF. In nucleotides, the CDR3 is TGTGCCAGCAGGGCCAAGAGGACAGAGAGAAGGACTGAAGCTTTCTTT.

This clonotype was recorded a few times. The chain is built from TRBV20-1 and TRBJ2-3; D is unresolved. This CDR3 region has 14 residues. The germline CDR1 and CDR2 sequences are DFQATT and SNEGSKA (reference sequence). The V and J ends lost 7 bases and 0 bases respectively, with 14 bases between them. The CDR3 coding sequence is TGCAGTGGAAGCAGAACCTTTAGCACAGATACGCAGTATTTT. Amino acid sequence: CSGSRTFSTDTQYF.

This clonotype turned up a few times. This chain links TRBV7-9 with TRBJ2-1, with TRBD2 matching 11 bases. The CDR3 length is 17 residues. CDR1 and CDR2 (germline): SEHNR, FQNEAQ (reference sequence). V was pared by 2 bases and J by 5 bases, with 8 bases of the junction left unmatched. The chain's CDR3 is CASSLRLRLAGHNEQFF. In DNA, the CDR3 is TGTGCCAGCAGCTTAAGACTACGACTAGCGGGGCACAATGAGCAGTTCTTC.

The rearrangement joins TRBV29-1 to TRBJ1-2; weak D call: TRBD1 (5 bases). CDR1 is SQVTM and CDR2 is ANQGSEA in the germline V gene. This CDR3 has 12 residues. Trimming took 5 bases from V and 4 from J, leaving 11 bases between them. CDR3: CSVLTGAYGYTF. For the CDR3, the DNA is TGCAGCGTTCTAACAGGAGCCTATGGCTACACCTTC.

CDR3 in DNA: TGTGCCAGCAGCCCCCTAGCCCTCAACAATGAGCAGTTCTTC. Translation: CASSPLALNNEQFF. The chain employs TRBV11-1 and TRBJ2-1; maybe TRBD2 (5 bases). V was cut by 5 bases and J by 5 bases, with 13 bases left in between. CDR3 length: 14 residues. Germline CDR1 is SGHAT and CDR2 is FQDESV (reference sequence).

This clonotype has just a few counts. The chain's CDR3 is CASSLVAGGFFTGELFF. The CDR3 nucleotides are TGTGCCAGCAGTTTAGTAGCGGGAGGATTCTTCACCGGGGAGCTGTTTTTT. The chain couples TRBV28 to TRBJ2-2; 10 bases agree with TRBD2. V dropped 2 bases and J dropped 4; count of bases not matched to a gene: 7. Germline-derived CDR1 and CDR2 are MDHEN and SYDVKM. This CDR3 is 17 amino acids long.

This clonotype was observed a handful of times. The chain is built from TRBV9 and TRBJ1-2, with D unresolved. This CDR3 comprises 13 residues. Germline lookup yields CDR1 SGDLS and CDR2 YYNGEE. Trimming removed 4 bases from V and 5 bases from J, with 12 bases in between. CDR3 in DNA: TGTGCCAGCAGCATAAATTGGGGATATGGCTACACCTTC. It is translated as CASSINWGYGYTF.

The rearrangement uses TRBV5-1 and TRBJ1-6; D unresolved. Trimming took 6 bases from V and 9 from J, leaving 7 bases between them. CDR1 is SGHRS and CDR2 is YFSETQ in the germline V gene. The CDR3 totals 11 residues. CDR3 amino acids: CASTRGSPLHF. The CDR3 bases are TGCGCCAGCACCCGGGGTTCACCCCTCCACTTT.

Only a few counts were recorded for this clonotype. The chain joins TRBV3-1 to TRBJ1-1, with 7 positions matching TRBD1. V gave up 0 bases and J gave up 10 bases; unmatched junction bases: 14. Per the germline V gene, CDR1 is LGHDT and CDR2 is YNNKEL (reference sequence). The CDR3 contains 16 residues. This chain's CDR3 is CASSQDYTDREIGAFF. In DNA, the CDR3 is TGTGCCAGCAGCCAAGACTACACTGACAGGGAAATTGGAGCTTTCTTT.

The gene calls are TRBV6-5 and TRBJ1-1, with D possibly being TRBD1 (5 bases). Germline CDR1 reads MNHEY; CDR2 reads SVGAGI. The CDR3 spans 17 residues. With 0 bases removed from V and 0 bases from J, the gap between germline ends came to 14 bases. The CDR3 coding sequence is TGTGCCAGCAGTTACTCAGGTCCGACCAGGGTGAACACTGAAGCTTTCTTT. Translated: CASSYSGPTRVNTEAFF.

A note on this clonotype: A much larger clone differs by one base, so this may be a read error. This chain links TRBV29-1 with TRBJ1-1; D gene unclear. Trimming removed 6 bases from V and 5 bases from J, with 16 bases in between. The CDR3 loop spans 13 amino acids. Germline V lookup: CDR1 SQVTM, CDR2 ANQGSEA. CDR3 region: CSVLTPSLTEAFF. CDR3 nucleotides: TGCAGCGTATTGACCCCCAGCCTTACTGAAGCTTTCTTT.

The rearrangement joins TRBV18 to TRBJ2-7, with 12 bases identical to TRBD2. V was clipped by 3 bases and J by 2 bases; unmatched bases: 2. The germline gives CDR1 KGHSH, CDR2 LQKENI. This CDR3 has 15 residues. The CDR3 here is CASSPRLAGAYEQYF. The CDR3 DNA sequence: TGTGCCAGCTCACCCCGACTAGCGGGGGCCTACGAGCAGTACTTC.

This clonotype was recorded only once. This chain uses TRBV3-1 with TRBJ2-7, with TRBD2 matching over 11 bases. The CDR3 extends over 16 amino acids. In germline, CDR1 is LGHDT, CDR2 YNNKEL (reference sequence). The trim removed 1 base at V and 4 bases at J, leaving 6 bases unmatched. The DNA for the CDR3 is TGTGCCAGCAGCCAAGGAACTCGACTAGCGGGATACGAGCAGTACTTC. It specifies CASSQGTRLAGYEQYF.

The V and J genes are TRBV5-1 and TRBJ2-2; either TRBD1 or TRBD2 may fit D (5 bases each). The V end lost 4 bases, the J end lost 0 bases, and 10 bases lay between the germline ends. Germline V lookup: CDR1 SGHRS, CDR2 YFSETQ. This CDR3 has 15 residues. CDR3 coding DNA: TGCGCCAGCAGCGAGGGACCGCCGAACACCGGGGAGCTGTTTTTT. Its protein is CASSEGPPNTGELFF.

This clonotype has a handful of counts. CDR3 amino acids: CSVERLHSNTEAFF. CDR3 sequence (DNA): TGCAGCGTTGAACGGCTTCACTCGAACACTGAAGCTTTCTTT. The chain joins TRBV29-1 to TRBJ1-1; no reliable D call. There are 14 residues in the CDR3. Trimming pared 2 bases from V and 1 base from J, leaving 11 bases between. Germline CDR1 SQVTM, CDR2 ANQGSEA.

This clonotype appeared a single time. V is TRBV5-6 and J is TRBJ2-3; D possibly corresponds to TRBD1 (6 bases). V was pared by 4 bases and J by 5 bases, with 8 bases between. Germline CDR1 reads SGHDT; CDR2 reads YYEEEE. This CDR3 contains 12 residues. CDR3 loop: CASSKGQDTQYF. The CDR3 DNA reads as TGTGCCAGCAGCAAGGGACAAGATACGCAGTATTTT.

The table lists this clonotype with many counts. The chain uses TRBV7-2 and TRBJ1-5; D gene ambiguous. Between the trimmed V and J ends, which lost 4 bases and 7 bases, there was a span of 8 bases. CDR3 length: 12 residues. Germline V gives CDR1 SGHTA, CDR2 FQGNSA. CDR3 region: CASSSQTQPQHF. In nucleotides, the CDR3 is TGTGCCAGCAGCTCCCAAACCCAGCCCCAGCATTTT.

On this clonotype itself: A much larger clone is a single base away; this may be a read error. The chain has TRBV6-5 and TRBJ1-4; D not certain. The CDR3 runs 13 residues. From germline, CDR1 is MNHEY and CDR2 SVGAGI. With 4 bases removed from V and 8 bases from J, the gap between germline ends came to 11 bases. In nucleotides, the CDR3 is TGTGCCAGCAGTTTGCGGGTTGGAGAAAAACTGTTTTTT. It yields the protein CASSLRVGEKLFF.